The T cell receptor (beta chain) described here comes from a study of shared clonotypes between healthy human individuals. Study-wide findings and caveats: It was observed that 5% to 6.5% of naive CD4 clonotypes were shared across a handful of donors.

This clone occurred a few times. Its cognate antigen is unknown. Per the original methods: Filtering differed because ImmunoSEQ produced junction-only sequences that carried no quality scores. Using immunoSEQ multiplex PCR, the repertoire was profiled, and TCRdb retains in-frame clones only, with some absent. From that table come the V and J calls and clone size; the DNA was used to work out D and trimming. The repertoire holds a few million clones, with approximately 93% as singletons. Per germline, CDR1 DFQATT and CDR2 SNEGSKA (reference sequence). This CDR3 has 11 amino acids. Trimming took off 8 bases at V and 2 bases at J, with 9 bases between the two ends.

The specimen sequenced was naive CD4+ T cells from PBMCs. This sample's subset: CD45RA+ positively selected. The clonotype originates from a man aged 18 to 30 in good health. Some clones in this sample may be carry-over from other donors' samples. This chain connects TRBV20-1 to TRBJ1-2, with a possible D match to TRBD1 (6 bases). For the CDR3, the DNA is TGCAGTCAGACAGGAAACTATGGCTACACCTTC. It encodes CSQTGNYGYTF.